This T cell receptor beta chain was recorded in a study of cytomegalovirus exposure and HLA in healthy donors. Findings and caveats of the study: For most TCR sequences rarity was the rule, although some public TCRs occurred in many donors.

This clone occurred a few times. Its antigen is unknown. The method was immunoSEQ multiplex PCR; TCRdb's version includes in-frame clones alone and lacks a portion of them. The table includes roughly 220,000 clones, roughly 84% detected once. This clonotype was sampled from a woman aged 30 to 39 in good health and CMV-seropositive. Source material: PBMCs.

The CDR3, as DNA: TGTGCCAGCAGTTTGTTTCCAACCACAGATACGCAGTATTTT. Protein sequence: CASSLFPTTDTQYF. The chain joins TRBV28 to TRBJ2-3; D ambiguous. The germline V gene has CDR1 MDHEN and CDR2 SYDVKM. V dropped 3 bases and J dropped 2 bases, with 9 bases sitting between them. The CDR3 sequence is 14 residues long.